The source of this TCR beta chain is a study of blood T cell repertoires in COVID-19. Only in-frame clones appear in the TCRdb table, and some are missing; sequencing was by immunoSEQ multiplex PCR. The sample yields about 140,000 clones, under 90% seen once. The length of the CDR3 is 15 residues. The V gene's germline CDR1 is MNHEY and CDR2 SVGEGT. The trim removed 2 bases at V and 0 bases at J, leaving 4 bases unmatched. The TCR comes from a human donor in a cohort sampled during active COVID-19. The chain joins TRBV6-2 or TRBV6-3 to TRBJ2-7, with TRBD1 matching over 7 bases. Sequencing was carried out using peripheral blood. As DNA, the CDR3 is TGTGCCAGCAGTTACGAGGGGGCGAGCTCCTACGAGCAGTACTTC. Amino acid sequence: CASSYEGASSYEQYF.